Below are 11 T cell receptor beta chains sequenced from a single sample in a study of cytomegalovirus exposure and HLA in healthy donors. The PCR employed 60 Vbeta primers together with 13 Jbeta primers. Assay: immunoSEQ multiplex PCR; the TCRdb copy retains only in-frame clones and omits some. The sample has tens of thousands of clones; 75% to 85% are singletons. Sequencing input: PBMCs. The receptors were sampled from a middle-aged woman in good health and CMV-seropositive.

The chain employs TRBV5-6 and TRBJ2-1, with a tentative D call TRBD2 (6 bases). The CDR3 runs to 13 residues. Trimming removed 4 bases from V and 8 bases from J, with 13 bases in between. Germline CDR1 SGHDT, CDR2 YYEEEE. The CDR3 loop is CASSPAGKDEQFF. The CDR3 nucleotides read TGTGCCAGCAGCCCGGCGGGAAAGGATGAGCAGTTCTTC.

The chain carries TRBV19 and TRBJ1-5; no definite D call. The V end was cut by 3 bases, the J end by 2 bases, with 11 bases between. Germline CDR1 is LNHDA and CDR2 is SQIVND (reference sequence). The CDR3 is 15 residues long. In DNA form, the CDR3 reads TGTGCCAGTAGTATCATCGGAGGTGGCAATCAGCCCCAGCATTTT. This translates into CASSIIGGGNQPQHF. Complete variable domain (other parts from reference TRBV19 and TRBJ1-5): DGGITQSPKYLFRKEGQNVTLSCEQNLNHDAMYWYRQDPGQGLRLIYYSQIVNDFQKGDIAEGYSVSREKKESFPLTVTSAQKNPTAFYLCASSIIGGGNQPQHFGDGTRLSIL.

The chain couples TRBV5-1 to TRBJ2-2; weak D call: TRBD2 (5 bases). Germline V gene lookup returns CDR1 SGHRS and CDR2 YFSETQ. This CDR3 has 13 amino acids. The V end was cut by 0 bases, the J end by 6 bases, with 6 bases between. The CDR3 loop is CASSLVEAGELFF. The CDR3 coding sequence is TGCGCCAGCAGCTTGGTGGAGGCCGGGGAGCTGTTTTTT.

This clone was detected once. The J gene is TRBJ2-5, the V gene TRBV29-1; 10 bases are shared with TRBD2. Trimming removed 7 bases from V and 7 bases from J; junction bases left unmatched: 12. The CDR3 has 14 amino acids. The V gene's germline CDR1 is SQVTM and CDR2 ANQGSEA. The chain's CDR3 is CSASLAGARVTQYF. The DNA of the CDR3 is TGCAGCGCCTCGCTAGCGGGGGCCCGGGTGACCCAGTACTTC.

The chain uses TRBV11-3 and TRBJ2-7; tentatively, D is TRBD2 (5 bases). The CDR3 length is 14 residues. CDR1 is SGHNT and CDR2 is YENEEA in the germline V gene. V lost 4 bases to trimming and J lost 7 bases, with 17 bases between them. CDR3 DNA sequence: TGTGCCAGCAGCTCTGGGAGAGGAGCCGGTGAGCAGTACTTC. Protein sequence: CASSSGRGAGEQYF.

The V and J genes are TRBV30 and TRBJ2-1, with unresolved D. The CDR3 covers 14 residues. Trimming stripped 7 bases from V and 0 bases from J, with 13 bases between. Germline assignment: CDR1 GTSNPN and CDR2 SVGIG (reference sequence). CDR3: CAFYRLSSYNEQFF. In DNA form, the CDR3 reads TGTGCCTTTTATCGTTTGAGCTCCTACAATGAGCAGTTCTTC.

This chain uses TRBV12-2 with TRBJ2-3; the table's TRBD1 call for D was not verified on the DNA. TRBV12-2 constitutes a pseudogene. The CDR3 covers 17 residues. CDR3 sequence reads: CASRSARDDRGTDTQYF. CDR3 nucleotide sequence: TGTGCAAGTCGCTCCGCCCGGGACGACAGGGGTACAGATACGCAGTATTTT.

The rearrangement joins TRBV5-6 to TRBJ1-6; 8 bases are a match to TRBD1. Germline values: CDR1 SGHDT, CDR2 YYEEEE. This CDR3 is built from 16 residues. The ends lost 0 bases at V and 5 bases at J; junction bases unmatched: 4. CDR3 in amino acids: CASSLAGQGNNSPLHF. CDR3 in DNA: TGTGCCAGCAGCTTGGCCGGACAGGGCAATAATTCACCCCTCCACTTT. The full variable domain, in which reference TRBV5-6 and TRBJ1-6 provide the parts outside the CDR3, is DAGVTQSPTHLIKTRGQQVTLRCSPKSGHDTVSWYQQALGQGPQFIFQYYEEEERQRGNFPDRFSGHQFPNYSSELNVNALLLGDSALYLCASSLAGQGNNSPLHFGNGTRLTVT.

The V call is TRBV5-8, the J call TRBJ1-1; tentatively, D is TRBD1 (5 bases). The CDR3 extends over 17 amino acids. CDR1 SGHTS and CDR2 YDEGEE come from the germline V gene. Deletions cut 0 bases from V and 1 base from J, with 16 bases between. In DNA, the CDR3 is TGTGCCAGCAGCTTGGGGATGGCAGGGTCGGGGAACACTGAAGCTTTCTTT. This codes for CASSLGMAGSGNTEAFF.

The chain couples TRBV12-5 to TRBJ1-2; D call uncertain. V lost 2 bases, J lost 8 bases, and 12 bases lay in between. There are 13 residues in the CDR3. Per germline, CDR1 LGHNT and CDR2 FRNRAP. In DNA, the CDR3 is TGTGCTAGTGGTTTGATCGGGATTGACGGCTACACCTTC. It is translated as CASGLIGIDGYTF.

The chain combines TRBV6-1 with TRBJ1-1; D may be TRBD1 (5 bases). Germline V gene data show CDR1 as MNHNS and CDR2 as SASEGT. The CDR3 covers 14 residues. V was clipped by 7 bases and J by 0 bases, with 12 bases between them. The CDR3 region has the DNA TGTGCCAGCACGTGGGGCCCAATGAACACTGAAGCTTTCTTT. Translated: CASTWGPMNTEAFF.